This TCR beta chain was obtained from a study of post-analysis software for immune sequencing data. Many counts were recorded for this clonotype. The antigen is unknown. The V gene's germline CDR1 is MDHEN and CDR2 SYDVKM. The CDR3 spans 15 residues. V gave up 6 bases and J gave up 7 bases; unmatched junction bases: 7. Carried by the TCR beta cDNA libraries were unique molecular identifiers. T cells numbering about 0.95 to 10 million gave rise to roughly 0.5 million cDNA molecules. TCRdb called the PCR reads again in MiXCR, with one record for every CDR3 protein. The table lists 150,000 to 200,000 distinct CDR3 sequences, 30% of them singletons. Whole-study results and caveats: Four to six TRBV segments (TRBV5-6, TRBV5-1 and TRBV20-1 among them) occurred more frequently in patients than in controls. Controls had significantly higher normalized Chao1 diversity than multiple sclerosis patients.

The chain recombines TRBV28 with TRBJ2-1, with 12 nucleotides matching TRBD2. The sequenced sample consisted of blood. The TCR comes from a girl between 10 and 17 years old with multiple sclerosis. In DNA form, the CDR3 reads TGTGCCAGCAGAACGACTAGCGGGAGAAAGAATGAGCAGTTCTTC. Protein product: CASRTTSGRKNEQFF. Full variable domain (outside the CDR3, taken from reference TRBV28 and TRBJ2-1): DVKVTQSSRYLVKRTGEKVFLECVQDMDHENMFWYRQDPGLGLRLIYFSYDVKMKEKGDIPEGYSVSREKKERFSLILESASTNQTSMYLCASRTTSGRKNEQFFGPGTRLTVL.